Here is one T cell receptor beta chain with its context. The target antigen is unknown. At one of its ends the junction is not consistent with the germline gene, which may arise from a read error. How the authors handled the data: Filtering was not the same, since immunoSEQ gave junction-only sequences without quality scores. This table comes from immunoSEQ multiplex PCR, and its TCRdb copy is limited to in-frame clones, with some not included. The V and J calls and clone size were taken over from that table, and D and trimming were inferred from the DNA. The sample has about 680,000 clones, 90% to 95% seen once; the top ten hold approximately 25%. This record belongs to a study of shared clonotypes between healthy human individuals. General observations from the study: Estimated clonotype richness was generally higher in naive than memory subsets. The study found lower generation probabilities in non-shared clonotypes than in those shared by all four donors.

Positively selected for CCR7, the CD45RO-negative cells used as naive CD8 cells excluded terminally differentiated effector memory CD45RA+ cells. Caucasian adults residing in Nashville, Tennessee made up all the donors. This receptor was obtained from a man aged 30 to 39 in good health. Sequencing input: naive CD8+ T cells sorted from blood.

Here the CDR3 DNA reads TGTGCTAGCAGCCCACTAGCGGGAGGGCCGCTCGAGCAGTACTTC. This translates into CASSPLAGGPLEQYF. The V gene is TRBV7-7, the J gene TRBJ2-7, with 13 bases lining up with TRBD2. The CDR3 is 15 residues long. Germline assignment: CDR1 SSHAT and CDR2 FNYEAQ (reference sequence).